This T cell receptor beta chain was obtained from a study of CXCR3-negative and CXCR3-positive naive CD8 T cells. Study-wide results and limits: Comparably high diversity was seen in both naive subsets, and much lower diversity in memory CD8+ cells. Naive cells used TRBV-TRBJ genes in much the same way whether CXCR3-negative or CXCR3-positive; memory cells did not. Fresh PBMCs served for most assays, and CXCR3 expression fell partially after cryopreservation.

The CDR3 runs 15 residues. Germline loops: CDR1 MNHEY, CDR2 SMNVEV (reference sequence). With respect to this clonotype: Its antigen is not known.

UMI labels and 5' RACE were used to prepare the TRB cDNA libraries. TCRdb derives one entry per CDR3 protein from the 5' RACE reads, leaving out DNA. This sample's clone table lists about 58,000 distinct CDR3 sequences. The sequenced sample consisted of naive CXCR3- CD8+ T cells from blood. Subset specified: CD45RO-CCR7+CD27+CD95- naive CD8+ T cells lacking CXCR3 (TNR3-). The receptor's source is a human donor in good health. Some clones in this sample may be carry-over from other donors' samples. The chain employs TRBV27 and TRBJ2-5; TCRdb reports TRBD1, a call that lacks DNA to check it against. The CDR3: CASSYKDRVQETQYF.